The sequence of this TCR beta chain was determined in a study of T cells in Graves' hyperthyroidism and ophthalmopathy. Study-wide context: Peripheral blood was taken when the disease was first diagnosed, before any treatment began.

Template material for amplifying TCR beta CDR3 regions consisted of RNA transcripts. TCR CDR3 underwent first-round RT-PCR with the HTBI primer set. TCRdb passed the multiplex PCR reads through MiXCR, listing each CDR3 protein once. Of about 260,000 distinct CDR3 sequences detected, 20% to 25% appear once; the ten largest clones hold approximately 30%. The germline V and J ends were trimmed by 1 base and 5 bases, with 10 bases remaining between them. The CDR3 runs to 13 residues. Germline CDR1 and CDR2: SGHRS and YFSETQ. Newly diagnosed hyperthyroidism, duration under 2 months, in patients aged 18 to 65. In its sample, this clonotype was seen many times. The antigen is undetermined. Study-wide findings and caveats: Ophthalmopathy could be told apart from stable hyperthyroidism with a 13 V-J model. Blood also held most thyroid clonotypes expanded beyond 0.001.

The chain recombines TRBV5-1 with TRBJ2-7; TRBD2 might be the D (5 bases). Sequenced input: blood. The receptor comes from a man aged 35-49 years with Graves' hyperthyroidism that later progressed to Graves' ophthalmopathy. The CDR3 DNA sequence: TGCGCCAGCAGCTTGAACCTAGCAGACGAGCAGTACTTC. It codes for CASSLNLADEQYF. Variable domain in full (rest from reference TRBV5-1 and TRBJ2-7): KAGVTQTPRYLIKTRGQQVTLSCSPISGHRSVSWYQQTPGQGLQFLFEYFSETQRNKGNFPGRFSGRQFSNSRSEMNVSTLELGDSALYLCASSLNLADEQYFGPGTRLTVT.